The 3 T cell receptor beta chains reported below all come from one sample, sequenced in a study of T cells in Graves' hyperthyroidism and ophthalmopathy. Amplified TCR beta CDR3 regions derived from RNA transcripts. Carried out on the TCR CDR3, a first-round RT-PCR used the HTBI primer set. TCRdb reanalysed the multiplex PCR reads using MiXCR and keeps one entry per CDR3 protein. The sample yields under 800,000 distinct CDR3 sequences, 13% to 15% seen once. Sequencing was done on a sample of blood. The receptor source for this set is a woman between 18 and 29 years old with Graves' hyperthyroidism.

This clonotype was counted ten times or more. DNA for the CDR3: TGTGCCAGCAGTGAACAAGTCGGGAAAGAGACCCAGTACTTC. As protein: CASSEQVGKETQYF. This chain joins TRBV2 and TRBJ2-5, with D possibly matching TRBD2 (5 bases). The CDR3 loop spans 14 amino acids. Germline V lookup: CDR1 SNHLY, CDR2 FYNNEI. Trimming left V 2 bases short and J 3 bases short, with 10 bases between.

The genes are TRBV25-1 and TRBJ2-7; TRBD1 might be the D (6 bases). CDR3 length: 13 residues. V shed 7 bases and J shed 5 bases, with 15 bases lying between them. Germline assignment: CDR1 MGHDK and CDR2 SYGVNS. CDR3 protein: CASNPPWTDEQYF. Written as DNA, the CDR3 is TGTGCCAGCAACCCCCCGTGGACAGACGAGCAGTACTTC.

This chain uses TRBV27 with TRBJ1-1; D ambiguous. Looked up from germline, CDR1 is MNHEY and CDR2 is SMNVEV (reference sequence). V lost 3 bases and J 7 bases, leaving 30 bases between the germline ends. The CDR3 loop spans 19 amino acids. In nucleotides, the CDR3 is TGTGCCAGCAGTTTTAGGGTGCAGACACTTTCTTCGGCGGGCAGTGAAGCTTTCTTT. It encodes CASSFRVQTLSSAGSEAFF.